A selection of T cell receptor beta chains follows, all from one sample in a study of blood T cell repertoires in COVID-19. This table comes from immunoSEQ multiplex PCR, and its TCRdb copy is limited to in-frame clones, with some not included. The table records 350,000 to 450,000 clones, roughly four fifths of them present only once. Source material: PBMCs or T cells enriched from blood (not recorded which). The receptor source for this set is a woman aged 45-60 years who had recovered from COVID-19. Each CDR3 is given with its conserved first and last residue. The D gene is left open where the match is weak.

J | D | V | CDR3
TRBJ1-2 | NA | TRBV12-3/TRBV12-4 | CASTPAGASGYTF
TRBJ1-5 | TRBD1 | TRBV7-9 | CASSLGDRGRNQPQHF
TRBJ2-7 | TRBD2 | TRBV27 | CASSLWGGNEQYF
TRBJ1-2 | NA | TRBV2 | CASSDGQGQSYGYTF
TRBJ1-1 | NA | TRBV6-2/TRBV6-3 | CASSYGQGNTEAFF
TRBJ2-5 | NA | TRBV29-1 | CSVLLGSAQETQYF
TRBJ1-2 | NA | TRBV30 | CAWSAQGYGYTF
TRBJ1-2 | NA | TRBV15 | CATSRDPTATNYGYTF
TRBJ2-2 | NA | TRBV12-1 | CASSPGTGDYGELFF
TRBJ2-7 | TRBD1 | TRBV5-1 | CASSPGQDSYEQYF
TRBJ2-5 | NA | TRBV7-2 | CASSPRRARETQYF
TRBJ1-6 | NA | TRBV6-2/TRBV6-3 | CASSYSLQGFNSPLHF
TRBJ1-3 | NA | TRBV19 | CASSSPRGNSGNTIYF
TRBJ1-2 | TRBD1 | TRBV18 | CASSLGYPGQRKDGYTF
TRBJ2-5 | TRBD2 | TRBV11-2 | CASSPAGDATETQYF
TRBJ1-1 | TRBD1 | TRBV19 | CASSHPQGAVAEAFF
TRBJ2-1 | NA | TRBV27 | CASSPLPGVGGEQFF
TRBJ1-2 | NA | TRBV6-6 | CASMEGSYGYTF
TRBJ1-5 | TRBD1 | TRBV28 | CASSPDRAHQPQHF
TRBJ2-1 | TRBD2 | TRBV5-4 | CASSTAGVSYNEQFF
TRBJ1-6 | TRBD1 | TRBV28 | CATTGTVNSPLHF
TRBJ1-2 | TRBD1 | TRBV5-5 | CASSGPQGTSTVANYGYTF
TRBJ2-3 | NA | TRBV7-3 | CASSFWRRGTDTQYF
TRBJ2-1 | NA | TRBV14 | CASSPSLYPYNEQFF
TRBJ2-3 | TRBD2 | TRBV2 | CASDFTSGSHTQYF
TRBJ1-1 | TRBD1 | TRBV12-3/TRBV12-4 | CASKPGQGLEAFF
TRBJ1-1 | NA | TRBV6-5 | CASSYSNLVRRAFF
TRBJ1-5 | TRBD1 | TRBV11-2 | CASSQGQGTKQPQHF
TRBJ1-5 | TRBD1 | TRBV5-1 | CASSWGQGEQPQHF
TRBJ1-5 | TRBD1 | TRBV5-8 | CASSHDRGGNQPQHF
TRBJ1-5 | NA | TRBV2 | CASSMSRATNQPQHF
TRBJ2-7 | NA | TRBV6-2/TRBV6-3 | CASSPPGREQYF
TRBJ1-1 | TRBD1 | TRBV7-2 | CASSSRTGLNTEAFF
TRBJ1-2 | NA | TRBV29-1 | CSVDTGIYGYTF
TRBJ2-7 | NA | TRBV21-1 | CASSSMAREEQYF
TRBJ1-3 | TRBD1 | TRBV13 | CASSLQGEGNTIYF
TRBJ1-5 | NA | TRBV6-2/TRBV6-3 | CASSYGVQGQPQHF
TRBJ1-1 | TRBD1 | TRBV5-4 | CASSFDTGVRGAFF
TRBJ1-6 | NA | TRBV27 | CASSLSQGPNSPLHF
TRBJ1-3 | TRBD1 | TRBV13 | CASSQTGWSGNTIYF
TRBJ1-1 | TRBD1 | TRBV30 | CAWRGTGDPRSEAFF
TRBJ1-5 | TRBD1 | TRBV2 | CASTGGQGYNQPQHF
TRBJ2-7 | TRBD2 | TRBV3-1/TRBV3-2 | CASSQVNSGSVSYEQYF
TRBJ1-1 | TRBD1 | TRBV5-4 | CASSSIQGADTEAFF
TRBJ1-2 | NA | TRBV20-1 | CSARVSDLSSF
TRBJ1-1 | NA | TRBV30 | CAWSVYSNTEAFF
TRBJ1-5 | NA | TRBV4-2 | CASSQDGGNQPQHF
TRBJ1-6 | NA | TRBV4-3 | CASSQEVGVANSPLHF
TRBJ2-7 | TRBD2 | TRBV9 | CASTPGLGEYEQYF
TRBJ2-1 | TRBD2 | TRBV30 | CAWSGAAGGYNEQFF
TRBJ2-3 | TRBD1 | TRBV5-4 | CASSLNRGTDTQYF
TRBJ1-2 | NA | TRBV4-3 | CASSQRTGTYYGYTF
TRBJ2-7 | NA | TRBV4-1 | CASSLETGSGLGCWYF
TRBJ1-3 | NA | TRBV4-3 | CASSQDYSLGNTIYF
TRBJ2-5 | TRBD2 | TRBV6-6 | CASSLGLAGSQETQYF
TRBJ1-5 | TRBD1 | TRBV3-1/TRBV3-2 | CASSDRENQPQHF
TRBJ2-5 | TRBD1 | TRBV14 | CASSPYQGAPGETQYF
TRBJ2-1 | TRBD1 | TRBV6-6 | CASRPGTGIFNEQFF
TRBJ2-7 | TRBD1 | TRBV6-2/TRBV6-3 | CASSPGTGGEQYF